A selection of T cell receptor beta chains follows, all from one sample in a study of cytomegalovirus exposure and HLA in healthy donors. Here immunoSEQ multiplex PCR was the method, and the copy in TCRdb shows in-frame clones only, minus some. The data show roughly 100,000 clones, approximately 75% seen once. The sequencing input was PBMCs. These receptors came from a woman in her 40s in good health and CMV-seronegative. The conserved cysteine and the conserved F or W are not part of the CDR3 here. Fields, in order: V gene, J gene, CDR3 protein.

v_gene: TRBV6-5; j_gene: TRBJ2-1; CDR3aa: ASSISGGINEQF
v_gene: TRBV6-5; j_gene: TRBJ1-1; CDR3aa: ASSGTGGNTEAF
v_gene: TRBV21-1; j_gene: TRBJ1-3; CDR3aa: ASSLRGSGNTIY
v_gene: TRBV27; j_gene: TRBJ1-5; CDR3aa: ASSRRGASDQPQH
v_gene: TRBV5-1; j_gene: TRBJ2-3; CDR3aa: ASSFRTSGTDTQY
v_gene: TRBV11-2; j_gene: TRBJ2-2; CDR3aa: ASSPGTLGNTGELF
v_gene: TRBV5-1; j_gene: TRBJ1-5; CDR3aa: ASSLAYQGGSNQPQH
v_gene: TRBV20-1; j_gene: TRBJ1-1; CDR3aa: SAIDSGAF
v_gene: TRBV5-5; j_gene: TRBJ1-5; CDR3aa: ASSLVYRGPSQPQH
v_gene: TRBV5-1; j_gene: TRBJ2-1; CDR3aa: ASSLGQGYNEQF
v_gene: TRBV9; j_gene: TRBJ2-3; CDR3aa: ASSVVGRLTDTQY
v_gene: TRBV6-1; j_gene: TRBJ1-5; CDR3aa: ASRVTGESNQPQH
v_gene: TRBV7-2; j_gene: TRBJ2-5; CDR3aa: ASSPKETQY
v_gene: TRBV25-1; j_gene: TRBJ2-7; CDR3aa: ASSEFVGAFYEQY
v_gene: TRBV7-9; j_gene: TRBJ2-7; CDR3aa: ASSSLLAGEYEQY
v_gene: TRBV2; j_gene: TRBJ2-1; CDR3aa: ASSGSRLAGVNEQF
v_gene: TRBV19; j_gene: TRBJ1-1; CDR3aa: GTGFGIGTEAF
v_gene: TRBV29-1; j_gene: TRBJ2-7; CDR3aa: SVLFSGSSYEQY
v_gene: TRBV19; j_gene: TRBJ2-3; CDR3aa: ASSIGSGNTDTQY
v_gene: TRBV28; j_gene: TRBJ2-3; CDR3aa: ASTGGEPDTQY
v_gene: TRBV5-1; j_gene: TRBJ1-4; CDR3aa: ASSLAYGGATNEKLF
v_gene: TRBV27; j_gene: TRBJ2-3; CDR3aa: ASSVRQGWGTDTQY
v_gene: TRBV11-2; j_gene: TRBJ2-7; CDR3aa: ASSLVGFRDSTYEQY
v_gene: TRBV5-1; j_gene: TRBJ2-1; CDR3aa: ASSAGQISYNEQF
v_gene: TRBV19; j_gene: TRBJ1-1; CDR3aa: ASTRFTSPDTEAF
v_gene: TRBV30; j_gene: TRBJ1-5; CDR3aa: AWSVHVGTGIQPQH
v_gene: TRBV4-2; j_gene: TRBJ2-5; CDR3aa: ASSLGQGEKTQY
v_gene: TRBV9; j_gene: TRBJ2-6; CDR3aa: ASSANFGTRASSGANVLT
v_gene: TRBV5-4; j_gene: TRBJ2-7; CDR3aa: ASSPGPMGAGLATYEQY
v_gene: TRBV10-2; j_gene: TRBJ2-1; CDR3aa: ASSPTGLTINEQF
v_gene: TRBV30; j_gene: TRBJ2-5; CDR3aa: AWSRGQGGETQY
v_gene: TRBV27; j_gene: TRBJ2-4; CDR3aa: ASSSGQGTTKNIQY
v_gene: TRBV7-9; j_gene: TRBJ2-5; CDR3aa: SSSLIRTSGFQETQY
v_gene: TRBV13; j_gene: TRBJ1-5; CDR3aa: ASPFQGSNQPQH
v_gene: TRBV6-6; j_gene: TRBJ2-5; CDR3aa: ASSYPGGEETQY
v_gene: TRBV7-9; j_gene: TRBJ2-3; CDR3aa: SSSDGTSGDTQY
v_gene: TRBV5-4; j_gene: TRBJ2-7; CDR3aa: ASSPAGTSGKYEQY
v_gene: TRBV11-2; j_gene: TRBJ2-2; CDR3aa: ASSEGDYNGAGELF
v_gene: TRBV7-8; j_gene: TRBJ2-3; CDR3aa: ASSWTGGVDTQY
v_gene: TRBV11-3; j_gene: TRBJ2-5; CDR3aa: ASSPGTGRGTQY
v_gene: TRBV11-2; j_gene: NA; CDR3aa: ASSQGQGADEQY
v_gene: TRBV10-3; j_gene: TRBJ2-1; CDR3aa: AISEFGSGVFYNEQF
v_gene: TRBV7-2; j_gene: TRBJ1-6; CDR3aa: ASSLVPEESPLH
v_gene: TRBV6-5; j_gene: TRBJ2-7; CDR3aa: ASSEQGAHYEQY
v_gene: TRBV7-2; j_gene: TRBJ2-7; CDR3aa: ASSSRTNYEQY
v_gene: TRBV11-1; j_gene: TRBJ2-3; CDR3aa: ASSPGQGINTQY
v_gene: TRBV21-1; j_gene: TRBJ2-3; CDR3aa: ASSLGGQTVTDTQY
v_gene: TRBV7-9; j_gene: TRBJ2-2; CDR3aa: VGGRINTGELF
v_gene: TRBV10-3; j_gene: TRBJ1-4; CDR3aa: AISGTADPQGTRRKVYEKLF
v_gene: TRBV19; j_gene: TRBJ2-1; CDR3aa: ASSIRTAGGGGYNEQF
v_gene: TRBV11-2; j_gene: TRBJ2-1; CDR3aa: ASSSSLEPSYNEQF
v_gene: TRBV6-5; j_gene: TRBJ1-2; CDR3aa: ASSFSPDSSGGYT
v_gene: TRBV4-2; j_gene: TRBJ1-1; CDR3aa: ASSRTGGTEAF
v_gene: TRBV20-1; j_gene: TRBJ1-1; CDR3aa: SARIGVLW
v_gene: TRBV19; j_gene: TRBJ1-4; CDR3aa: ASRSSSGEKLF
v_gene: TRBV19; j_gene: TRBJ2-7; CDR3aa: ASSMGQGAIRQY
v_gene: TRBV18; j_gene: TRBJ2-7; CDR3aa: ASSPTTGGEQY
v_gene: TRBV2; j_gene: TRBJ2-5; CDR3aa: ASSGEGRAQETQY
v_gene: TRBV11-2; j_gene: TRBJ2-7; CDR3aa: ASSLTTGGLNEQY